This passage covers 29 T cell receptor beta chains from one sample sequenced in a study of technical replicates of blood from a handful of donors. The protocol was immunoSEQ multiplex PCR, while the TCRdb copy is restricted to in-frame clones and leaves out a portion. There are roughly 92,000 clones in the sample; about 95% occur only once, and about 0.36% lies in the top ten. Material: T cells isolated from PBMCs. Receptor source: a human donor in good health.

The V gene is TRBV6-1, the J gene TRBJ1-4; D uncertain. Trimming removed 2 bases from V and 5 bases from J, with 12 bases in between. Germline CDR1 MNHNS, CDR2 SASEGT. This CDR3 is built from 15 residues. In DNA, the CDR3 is TGTGCCAGCAGTGAACAAGGGCGAGGGAATGAAAAACTGTTTTTT. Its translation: CASSEQGRGNEKLFF.

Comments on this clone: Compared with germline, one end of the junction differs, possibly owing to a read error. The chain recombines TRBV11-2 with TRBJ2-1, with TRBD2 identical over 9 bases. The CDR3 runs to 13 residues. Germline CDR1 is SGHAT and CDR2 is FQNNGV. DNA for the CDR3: TGTGCCAGCAGCGGATTAGCGGGAGAAGCGTTGATCTTC. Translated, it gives CASSGLAGEALIF.

CDR3 region: CASSAFRKGGTEAFF. CDR3 sequence (DNA): TGTGCCAGCAGCGCTTTCAGGAAAGGAGGCACTGAAGCTTTCTTT. This chain links TRBV5-6 with TRBJ1-1; no reliable D call. CDR3 length equals 15 residues. CDR1 and CDR2 from the germline V gene are SGHDT and YYEEEE. V lost 4 bases to trimming and J lost 4 bases, with 17 bases between them.

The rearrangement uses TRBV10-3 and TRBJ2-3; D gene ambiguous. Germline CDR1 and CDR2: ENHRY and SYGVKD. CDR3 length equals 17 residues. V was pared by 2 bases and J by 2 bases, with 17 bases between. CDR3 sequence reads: CAISEPGRLYYTDTQYF. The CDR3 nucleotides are TGTGCCATCAGTGAGCCGGGTCGGCTCTACTACACAGATACGCAGTATTTT.

CDR3 region: CASSLWTGINEKLFF. The CDR3 bases are TGCGCCAGCAGCCTATGGACAGGGATTAATGAAAAACTGTTTTTT. This sequence joins TRBV4-1 and TRBJ1-4; 8 bases agree with TRBD1. The CDR3 runs 15 residues. CDR1 and CDR2 (germline): MGHRA, YSYEKL. J gave up 4 bases and V 4 bases, and 5 bases lay outside the gene matches.

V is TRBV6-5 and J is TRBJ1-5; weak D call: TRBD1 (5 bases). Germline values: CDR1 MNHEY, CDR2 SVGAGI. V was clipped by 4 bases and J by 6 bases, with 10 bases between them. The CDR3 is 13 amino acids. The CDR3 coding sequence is TGTGCCAGCAGTTGGGGGGAACGTCAGCCCCAGCATTTT. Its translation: CASSWGERQPQHF.

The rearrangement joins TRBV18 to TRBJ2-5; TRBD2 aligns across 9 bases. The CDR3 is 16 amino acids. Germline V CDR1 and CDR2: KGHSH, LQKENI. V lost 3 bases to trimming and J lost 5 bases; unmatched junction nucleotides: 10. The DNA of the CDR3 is TGTGCCAGCTCACCGAGACTGCGGGAGGGATGGGAGACCCAGTACTTC. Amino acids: CASSPRLREGWETQYF.

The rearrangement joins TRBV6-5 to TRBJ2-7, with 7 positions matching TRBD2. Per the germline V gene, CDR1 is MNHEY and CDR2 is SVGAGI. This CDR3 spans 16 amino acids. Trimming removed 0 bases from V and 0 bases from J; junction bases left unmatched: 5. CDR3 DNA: TGTGCCAGCAGTTACTCAGCCGGGACTAACTCCTACGAGCAGTACTTC. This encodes CASSYSAGTNSYEQYF.

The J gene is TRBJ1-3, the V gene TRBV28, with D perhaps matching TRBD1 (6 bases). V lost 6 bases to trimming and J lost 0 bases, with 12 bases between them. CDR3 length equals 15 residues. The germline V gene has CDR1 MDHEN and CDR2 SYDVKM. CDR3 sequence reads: CASSKDSYSGNTIYF. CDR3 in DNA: TGTGCCAGCAGCAAGGACAGTTACTCTGGAAACACCATATATTTT.

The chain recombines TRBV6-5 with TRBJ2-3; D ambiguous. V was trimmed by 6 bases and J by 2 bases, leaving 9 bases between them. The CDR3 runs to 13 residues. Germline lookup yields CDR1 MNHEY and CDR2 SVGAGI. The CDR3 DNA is TGTGCCAGCAGCCCCTCTAACACAGATACGCAGTATTTT. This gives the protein CASSPSNTDTQYF.

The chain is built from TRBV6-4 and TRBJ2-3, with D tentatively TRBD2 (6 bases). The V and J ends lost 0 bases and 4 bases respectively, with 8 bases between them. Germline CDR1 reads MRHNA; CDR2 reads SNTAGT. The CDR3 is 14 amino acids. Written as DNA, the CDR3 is TGTGCCAGCAGTGACTCATGGGAGGCAGATACGCAGTATTTT. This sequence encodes CASSDSWEADTQYF.

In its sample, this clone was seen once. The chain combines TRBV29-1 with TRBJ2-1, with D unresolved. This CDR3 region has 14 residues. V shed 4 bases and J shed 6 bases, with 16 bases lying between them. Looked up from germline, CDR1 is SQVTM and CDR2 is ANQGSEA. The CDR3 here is CSVVVTLRFNEQFF. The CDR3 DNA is TGCAGCGTTGTAGTCACCCTACGATTCAATGAGCAGTTCTTC.

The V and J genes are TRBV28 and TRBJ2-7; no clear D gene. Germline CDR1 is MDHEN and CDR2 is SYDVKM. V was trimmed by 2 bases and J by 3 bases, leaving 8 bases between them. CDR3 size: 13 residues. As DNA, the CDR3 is TGTGCCAGCAGTTTACAGATTAACTACGAGCAGTACTTC. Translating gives CASSLQINYEQYF.

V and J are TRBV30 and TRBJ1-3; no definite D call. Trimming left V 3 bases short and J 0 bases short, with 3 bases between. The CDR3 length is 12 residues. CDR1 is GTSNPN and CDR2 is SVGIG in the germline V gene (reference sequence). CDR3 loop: CAWSSSGNTIYF. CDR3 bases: TGTGCCTGGAGCAGCTCTGGAAACACCATATATTTT.

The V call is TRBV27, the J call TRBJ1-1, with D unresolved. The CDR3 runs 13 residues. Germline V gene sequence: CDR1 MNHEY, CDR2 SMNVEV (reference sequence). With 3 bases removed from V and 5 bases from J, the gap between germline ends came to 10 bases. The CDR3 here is CASSLGGRTEAFF. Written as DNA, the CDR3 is TGTGCCAGCAGTTTGGGAGGAAGGACTGAAGCTTTCTTT.

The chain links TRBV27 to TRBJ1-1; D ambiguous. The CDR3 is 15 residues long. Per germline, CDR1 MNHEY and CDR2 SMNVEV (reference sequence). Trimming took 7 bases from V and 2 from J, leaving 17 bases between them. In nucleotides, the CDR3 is TGTGCCAGCATTGCAGGTGGGAGCGTTAACACTGAAGCTTTCTTT. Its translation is CASIAGGSVNTEAFF.

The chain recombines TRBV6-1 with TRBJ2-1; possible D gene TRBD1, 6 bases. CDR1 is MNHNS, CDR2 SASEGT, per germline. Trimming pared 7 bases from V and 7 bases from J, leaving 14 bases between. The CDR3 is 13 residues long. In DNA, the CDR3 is TGTGCCAGCAAGAGAAACAGGGTAAATGAGCAGTTCTTC. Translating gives CASKRNRVNEQFF.

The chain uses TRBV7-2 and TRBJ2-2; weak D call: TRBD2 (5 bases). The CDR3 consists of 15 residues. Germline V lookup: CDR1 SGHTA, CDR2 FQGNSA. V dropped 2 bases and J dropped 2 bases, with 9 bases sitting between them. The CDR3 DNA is TGTGCCAGCAGCTTACACCGGGGAAACACCGGGGAGCTGTTTTTT. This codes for CASSLHRGNTGELFF. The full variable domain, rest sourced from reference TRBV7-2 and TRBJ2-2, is GAGVSQSPSNKVTEKGKDVELRCDPISGHTALYWYRQSLGQGLEFLIYFQGNSAPDKSGLPSDRFSAERTGGSVSTLTIQRTQQEDSAVYLCASSLHRGNTGELFFGEGSRLTVL.

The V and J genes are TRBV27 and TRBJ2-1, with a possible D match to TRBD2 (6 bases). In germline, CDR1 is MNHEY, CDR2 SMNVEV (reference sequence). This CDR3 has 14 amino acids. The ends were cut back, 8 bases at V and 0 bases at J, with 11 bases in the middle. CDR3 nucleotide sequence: TGTGCCAGCGCCGACGGGGGCTCCTACAATGAGCAGTTCTTC. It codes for CASADGGSYNEQFF.

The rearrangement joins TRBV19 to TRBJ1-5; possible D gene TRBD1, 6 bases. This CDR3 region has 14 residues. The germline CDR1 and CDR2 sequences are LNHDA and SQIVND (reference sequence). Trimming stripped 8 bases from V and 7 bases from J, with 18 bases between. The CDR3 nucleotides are TGTGCCAGTGGGGACACCCCGGTTTCACAGCCCCAGCATTTT. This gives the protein CASGDTPVSQPQHF.

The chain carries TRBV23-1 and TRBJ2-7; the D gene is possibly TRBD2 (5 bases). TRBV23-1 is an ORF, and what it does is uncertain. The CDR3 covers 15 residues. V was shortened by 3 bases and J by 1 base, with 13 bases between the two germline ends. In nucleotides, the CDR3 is TGCGCCAGCAGTCACACGGGGATTTGGTCCTACGAGCAGTACTTC. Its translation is CASSHTGIWSYEQYF.

Written as DNA, the CDR3 is TGTGCCAGCAGCTCATGGACAGGGGGCCACGAGCAGTACTTC. Protein: CASSSWTGGHEQYF. The chain employs TRBV5-6 and TRBJ2-5; 11 bases are shared with TRBD1. With the DNA end fitting TRBJ2-7 better, the J assignment may be wrong. CDR1 and CDR2 from the germline V gene are SGHDT and YYEEEE. The CDR3 length is 14 residues.

This chain's CDR3 is CASSLAPGAYGYTF. CDR3 nucleotides: TGTGCCAGCAGCTTAGCGCCGGGTGCCTATGGCTACACCTTC. The chain links TRBV7-8 to TRBJ1-2; D unclear. Germline values: CDR1 SGHVS, CDR2 FQNEAQ. Trimming cost V 0 bases and J 4 bases, with 9 bases left between them. This CDR3 has 14 residues.

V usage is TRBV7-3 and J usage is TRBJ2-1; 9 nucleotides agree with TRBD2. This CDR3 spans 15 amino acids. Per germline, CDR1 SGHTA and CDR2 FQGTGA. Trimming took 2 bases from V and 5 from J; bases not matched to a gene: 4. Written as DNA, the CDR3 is TGTGCCAGCAGCTTATCGCCTAGCGGGAACAATGAGCAGTTCTTC. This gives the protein CASSLSPSGNNEQFF. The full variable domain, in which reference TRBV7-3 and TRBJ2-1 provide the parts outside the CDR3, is GAGVSQTPSNKVTEKGKYVELRCDPISGHTALYWYRQSLGQGPEFLIYFQGTGAADDSGLPNDRFFAVRPEGSVSTLKIQRTERGDSAVYLCASSLSPSGNNEQFFGPGTRLTVL.

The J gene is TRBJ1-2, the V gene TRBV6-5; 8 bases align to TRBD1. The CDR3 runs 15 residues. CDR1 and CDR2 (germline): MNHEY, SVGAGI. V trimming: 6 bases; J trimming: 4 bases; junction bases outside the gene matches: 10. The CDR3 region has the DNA TGTGCCAGCAGGGCCACAGGGGGTCCCTTCTATGGCTACACCTTC. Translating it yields CASRATGGPFYGYTF.

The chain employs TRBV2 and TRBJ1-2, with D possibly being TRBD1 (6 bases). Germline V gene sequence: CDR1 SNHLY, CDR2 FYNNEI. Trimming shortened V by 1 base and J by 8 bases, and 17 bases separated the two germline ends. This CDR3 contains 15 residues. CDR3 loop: CASSEGFWGLRGYTF. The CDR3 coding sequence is TGTGCCAGCAGTGAAGGTTTTTGGGGGCTTAGGGGCTACACCTTC.

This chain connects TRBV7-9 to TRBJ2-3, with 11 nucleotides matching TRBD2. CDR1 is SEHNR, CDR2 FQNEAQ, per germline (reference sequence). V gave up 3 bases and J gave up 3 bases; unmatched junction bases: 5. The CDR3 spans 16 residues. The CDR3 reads CASSLGLAVYTDTQYF. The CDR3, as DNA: TGTGCCAGCAGCTTGGGACTAGCGGTTTATACAGATACGCAGTATTTT.

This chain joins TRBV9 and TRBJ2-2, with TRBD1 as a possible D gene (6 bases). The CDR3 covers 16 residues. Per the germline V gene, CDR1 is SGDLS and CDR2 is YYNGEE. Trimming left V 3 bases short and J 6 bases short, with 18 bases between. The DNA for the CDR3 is TGTGCCAGCAGCGCCATCGAGGGGCACAGGGCCGGGGAGCTGTTTTTT. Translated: CASSAIEGHRAGELFF.

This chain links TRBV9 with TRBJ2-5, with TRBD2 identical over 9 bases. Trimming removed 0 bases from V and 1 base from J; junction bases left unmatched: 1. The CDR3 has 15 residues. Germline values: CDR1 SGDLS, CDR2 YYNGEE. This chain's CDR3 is CASSVGLAVQETQYF. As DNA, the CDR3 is TGTGCCAGCAGCGTAGGACTAGCGGTCCAAGAGACCCAGTACTTC. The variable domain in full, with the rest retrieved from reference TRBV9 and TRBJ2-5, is DSGVTQTPKHLITATGQRVTLRCSPRSGDLSVYWYQQSLDQGLQFLIQYYNGEERAKGNILERFSAQQFPDLHSELNLSSLELGDSALYFCASSVGLAVQETQYFGPGTRLLVL.